The present entry profiles one T cell receptor (beta chain) with its context. This specimen comes from a study of blood T cell repertoires in COVID-19. Germline V gene sequence: CDR1 LGHDT, CDR2 YNNKEL (reference sequence). V dropped 1 base and J dropped 2; count of bases not matched to a gene: 5. The CDR3 is 16 residues long. The method was immunoSEQ multiplex PCR; TCRdb's version includes in-frame clones alone and lacks a portion of them. Seen here are about 250,000 clones, roughly 82% observed once, and the top ten hold roughly 4.6%. The TCR originated in a woman older than 75 with active or convalescent COVID-19. The sample comprised peripheral blood. The rearrangement links TRBV3-1 (or the pseudogene TRBV3-2) to TRBJ2-3; the match to TRBD2 covers 8 bases. This CDR3 reads CASSQVLAATTDTQYF. CDR3 nucleotide sequence: TGTGCCAGCAGCCAAGTACTAGCGGCAACCACAGATACGCAGTATTTT.